The source of this T cell receptor (beta chain) is a study of early T cells in non-severe SARS-CoV-2 infection. Study context: Sequencing targeted bulk RNA from unsorted whole blood, leaving chains unpaired. Study-level findings and limits: Anti-spike CD8 responses were favored by VDJdb matching, which missed private and CD4 specificities.

This clonotype has ten or more counts. The antigen remains undetermined. Trimming took 3 bases from V and 0 from J; bases not matched to a gene: 11. The CDR3 is 16 amino acids. From germline, CDR1 is DFQATT and CDR2 SNEGSKA (reference sequence). The protocol attached unique molecular identifiers to individual cDNA molecules. TCRdb ran MiXCR on the 5' RACE reads and lists one entry per CDR3 protein. Of 25,000 to 30,000 distinct CDR3 sequences in the sample, 5.5% to 7.5% were seen once. The sample in question was whole blood, obtained at baseline. The source is an adult who was a healthcare worker with PCR-confirmed SARS-CoV-2 infection or an uninfected control (not recorded which). The V call is TRBV20-1, the J call TRBJ2-7; 7 bases match TRBD1. The DNA of the CDR3 is TGCAGTGCTAGCCAGCCCCGGACAGGTAACTCCTACGAGCAGTACTTC. Translated: CSASQPRTGNSYEQYF.